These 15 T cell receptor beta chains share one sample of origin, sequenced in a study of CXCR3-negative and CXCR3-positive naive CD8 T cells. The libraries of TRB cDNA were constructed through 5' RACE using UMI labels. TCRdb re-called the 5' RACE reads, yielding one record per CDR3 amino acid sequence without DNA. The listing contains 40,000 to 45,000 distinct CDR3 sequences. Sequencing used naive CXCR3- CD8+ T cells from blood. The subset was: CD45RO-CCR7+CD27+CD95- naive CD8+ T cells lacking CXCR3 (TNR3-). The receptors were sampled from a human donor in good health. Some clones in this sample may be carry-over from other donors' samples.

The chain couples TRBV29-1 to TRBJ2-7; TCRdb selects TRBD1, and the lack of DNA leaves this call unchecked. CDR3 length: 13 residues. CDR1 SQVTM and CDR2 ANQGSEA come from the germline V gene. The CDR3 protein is CSATAGGYYEQYF.

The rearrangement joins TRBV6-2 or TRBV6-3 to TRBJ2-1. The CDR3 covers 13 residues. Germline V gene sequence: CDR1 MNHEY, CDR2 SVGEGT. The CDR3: CASGYAEANEQFF.

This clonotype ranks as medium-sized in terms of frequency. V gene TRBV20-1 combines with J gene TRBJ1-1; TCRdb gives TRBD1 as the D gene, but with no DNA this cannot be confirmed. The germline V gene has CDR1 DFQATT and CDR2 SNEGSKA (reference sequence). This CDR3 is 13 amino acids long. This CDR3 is CSARQGLGTEAFF.

CDR3 protein: CASSYGDGRTEAFF. The V call is TRBV6-5, the J call TRBJ1-1. CDR3 size: 14 residues. Germline assignment: CDR1 MNHEY and CDR2 SVGAGI.

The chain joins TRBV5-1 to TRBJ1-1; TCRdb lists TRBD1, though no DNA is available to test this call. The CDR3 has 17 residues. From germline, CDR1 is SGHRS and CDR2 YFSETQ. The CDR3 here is CASSCLRDRDLNTEAFF.

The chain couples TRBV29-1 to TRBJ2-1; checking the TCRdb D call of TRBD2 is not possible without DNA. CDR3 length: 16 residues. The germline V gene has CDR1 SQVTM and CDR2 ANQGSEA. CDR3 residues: CSVEAVLEGTYNEQFF.

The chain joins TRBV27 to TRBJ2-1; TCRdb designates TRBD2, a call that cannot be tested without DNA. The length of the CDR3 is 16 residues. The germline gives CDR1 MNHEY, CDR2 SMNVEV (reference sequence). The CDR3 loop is CASSSLGGGVENEQFF.

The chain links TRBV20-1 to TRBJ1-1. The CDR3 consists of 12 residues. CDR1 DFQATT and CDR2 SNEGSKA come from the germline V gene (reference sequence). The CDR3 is CSARLTDTEAFF.

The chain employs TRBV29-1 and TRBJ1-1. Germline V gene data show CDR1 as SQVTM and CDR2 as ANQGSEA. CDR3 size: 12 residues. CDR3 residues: CSALDGNTEAFF.

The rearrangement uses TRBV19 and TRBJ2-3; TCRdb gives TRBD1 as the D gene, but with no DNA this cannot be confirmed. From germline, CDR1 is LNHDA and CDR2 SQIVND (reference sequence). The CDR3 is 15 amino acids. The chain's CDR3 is CASSSDRGRTDTQYF.

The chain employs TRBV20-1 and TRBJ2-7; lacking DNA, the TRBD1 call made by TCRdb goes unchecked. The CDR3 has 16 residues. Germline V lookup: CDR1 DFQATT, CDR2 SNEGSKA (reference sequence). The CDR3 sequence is CSAPAGSTGVSYEQYF.

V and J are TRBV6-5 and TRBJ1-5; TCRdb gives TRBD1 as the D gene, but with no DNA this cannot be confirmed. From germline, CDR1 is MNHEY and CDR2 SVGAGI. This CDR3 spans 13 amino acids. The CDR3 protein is CASGGVDGQPQHF.

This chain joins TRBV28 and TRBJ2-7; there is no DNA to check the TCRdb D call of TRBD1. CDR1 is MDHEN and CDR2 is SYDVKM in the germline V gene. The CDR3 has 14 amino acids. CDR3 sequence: CASTGGTGGNEQYF.

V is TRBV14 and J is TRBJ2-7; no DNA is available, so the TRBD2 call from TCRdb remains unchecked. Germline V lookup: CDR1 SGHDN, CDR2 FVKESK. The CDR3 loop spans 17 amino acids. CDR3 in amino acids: CASSPGGRLVLSYEQYF.

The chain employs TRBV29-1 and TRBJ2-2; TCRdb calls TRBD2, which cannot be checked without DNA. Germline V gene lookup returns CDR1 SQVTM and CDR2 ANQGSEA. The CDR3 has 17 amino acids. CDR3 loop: CSVEISESGEVAGELFF.